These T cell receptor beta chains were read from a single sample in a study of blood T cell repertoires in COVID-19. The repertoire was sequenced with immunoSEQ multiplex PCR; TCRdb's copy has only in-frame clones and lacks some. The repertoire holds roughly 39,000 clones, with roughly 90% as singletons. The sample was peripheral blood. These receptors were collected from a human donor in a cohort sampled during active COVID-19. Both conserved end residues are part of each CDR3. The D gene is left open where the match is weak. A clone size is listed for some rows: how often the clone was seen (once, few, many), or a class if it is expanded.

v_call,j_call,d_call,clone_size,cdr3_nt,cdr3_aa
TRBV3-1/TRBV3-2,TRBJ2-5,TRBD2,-,TGTGCCAGCAGCCAAGAATTGAGGTTGAGCGGGGGGGGCGGAGAGACCCAGTACTTC,CASSQELRLSGGGGETQYF
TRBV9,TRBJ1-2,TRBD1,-,TGTGCCAGCAGCGACCGGACAGGGATGAGCTATGGCTACACCTTC,CASSDRTGMSYGYTF
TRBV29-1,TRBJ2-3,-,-,TGCAGCGCAGAGGACAGTACCACAGATACGCAGTATTTT,CSAEDSTTDTQYF
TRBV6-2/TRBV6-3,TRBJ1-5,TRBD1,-,TGTGCCAGCAGTGGGACAGGAACCATCCAGCCCCAGCATTTT,CASSGTGTIQPQHF
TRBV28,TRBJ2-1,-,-,TGTGCCAGCAGTTTAGATTGGCCAGGGGCCTACAATGAGCAGTTCTTC,CASSLDWPGAYNEQFF
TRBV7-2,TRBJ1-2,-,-,TGTGCCAGCAGCTTAGCGGGGGGGGATAACTATGGCTACACCTTC,CASSLAGGDNYGYTF
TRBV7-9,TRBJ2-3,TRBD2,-,TGTGCCAGCAGCTTAGAGGCGGGGGGATACACAGATACGCAGTATTTT,CASSLEAGGYTDTQYF
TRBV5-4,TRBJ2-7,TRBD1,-,TGTGCCAGCAGCGCCAGGACAGGGTTCTCCTCCGGATACGAGCAGTACTTC,CASSARTGFSSGYEQYF
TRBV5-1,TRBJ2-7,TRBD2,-,TGCGCCAGCAAAACCGGGACTAGCGGGATCTACGAGCAGTACTTC,CASKTGTSGIYEQYF
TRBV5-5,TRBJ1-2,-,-,TGTGCCAGCAGCACCGGGACTTCTAACTATGGCTACACCTTC,CASSTGTSNYGYTF
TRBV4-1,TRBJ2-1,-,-,TGCGCCAGCAGCCAAGATCCGAGAACCTACAATGAGCAGTTCTTC,CASSQDPRTYNEQFF
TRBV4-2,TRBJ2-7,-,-,TGTGCCAGCAGCCAACACGTGGGTGGAGGGACAGAGTACTACGAGCAGTACTTC,CASSQHVGGGTEYYEQYF
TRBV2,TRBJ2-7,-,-,TGTGCCAGCGAGTTGAGGGTCCTCACTAGGGAGCAGTACTTC,CASELRVLTREQYF
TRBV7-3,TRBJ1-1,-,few,TGTGCCAGCAGAATTGGACAGATGAACACTGAAGCTTTCTTT,CASRIGQMNTEAFF
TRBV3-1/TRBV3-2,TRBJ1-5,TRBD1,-,TGTGCCAGCAGCATGGGGACAGACAGCAATCAGCCCCAGCATTTT,CASSMGTDSNQPQHF
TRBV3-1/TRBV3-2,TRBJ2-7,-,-,TGTGCCAGCAGCCAGCAAAGGGAGCGCTACGAGCAGTACTTC,CASSQQRERYEQYF
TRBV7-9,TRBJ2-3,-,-,TGTGCCAGCAAGTCCCGGGGGACAGATACGCAGTATTTT,CASKSRGTDTQYF
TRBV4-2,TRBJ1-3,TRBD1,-,TGTGCCAGCAGCCAACTGGGACAGCCCGCTGGAAACACCATATATTTT,CASSQLGQPAGNTIYF
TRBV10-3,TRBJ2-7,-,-,TGTGCCATCAGTGAGTACGACAGATACGAGCAGTACTTC,CAISEYDRYEQYF
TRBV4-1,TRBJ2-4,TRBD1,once,TGCGCCAGCAGAGTTACAGGGGATCTAGCCAAAAACATTCAGTACTTC,CASRVTGDLAKNIQYF
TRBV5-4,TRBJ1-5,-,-,TGTGCCAGCAGTTCGGACGGGAGGATAAGCAATCAGCCCCAGCATTTT,CASSSDGRISNQPQHF
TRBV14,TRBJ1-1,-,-,TGTGCCAGCAGCCATGGGACAATGAACACTGAAGCTTTCTTT,CASSHGTMNTEAFF
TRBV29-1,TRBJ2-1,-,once,TGCAGCACCCCGGGAAACTCCTACAATGAGCAGTTCTTC,CSTPGNSYNEQFF
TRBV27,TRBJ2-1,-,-,TGTGCCAGCAGTTTATTACTTCGGGAAAACTCCTACAATGAGCAGTTCTTC,CASSLLLRENSYNEQFF
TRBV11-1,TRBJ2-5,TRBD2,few,TGTGCCAGCAGCTTAGCAGCGGGGGGTCTCTTAGTTGAGACCCAGTACTTC,CASSLAAGGLLVETQYF
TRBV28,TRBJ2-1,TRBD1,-,TGTGCCAGCAGTCCCGGACAGGGGCGAAATGAGCAGTTCTTC,CASSPGQGRNEQFF
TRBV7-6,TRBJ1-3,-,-,TGTGCCAGCAGCTTAAGCTCCGCCAGGGTTGGAAACACCATATATTTT,CASSLSSARVGNTIYF
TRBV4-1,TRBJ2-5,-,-,TGCGCCAGCAGCCAAGTGTTCCCGCAAGAGACCCAGTACTTC,CASSQVFPQETQYF
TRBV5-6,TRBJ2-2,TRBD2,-,TGTGCCAGCAGACGGGGACTAGCGGGGGGAAACACCGGGGAGCTGTTTTTT,CASRRGLAGGNTGELFF
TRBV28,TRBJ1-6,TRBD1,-,TGTGCCAGCAGTTTAGGGACAGGGGTCTCCTATAATTCACCCCTCCACTTT,CASSLGTGVSYNSPLHF
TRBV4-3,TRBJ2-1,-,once,TGCGCCAGCAGCCAAGGTATGAATGAGCAGTTCTTC,CASSQGMNEQFF
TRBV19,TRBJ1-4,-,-,TGTGCCAGTAGTATAGGGGGGGGCTTC,CASSIGGGF
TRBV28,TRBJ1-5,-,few,TGTGCCAGCAGTTCCGGACAGCCCACCGATCAGCCCCAGCATTTT,CASSSGQPTDQPQHF
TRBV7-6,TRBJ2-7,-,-,TGTGCCAGCAGCCTCGGGGGCGGGACCCGGGGGGCGCAGTACTTC,CASSLGGGTRGAQYF
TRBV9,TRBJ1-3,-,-,TGTGCCAGTGCGTCGGGTTCTGGAAACACCATATATTTT,CASASGSGNTIYF
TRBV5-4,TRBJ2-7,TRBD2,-,TGTGCCAGCAACGTCGGCAGCGGGGGTGGGGTCTCCTACGAGCAGTACTTC,CASNVGSGGGVSYEQYF